This TCR beta chain is drawn from a study of radiotherapy plus CTLA-4 blockade in lung cancer. About the research overall: Of all patients, approximately 17% responded objectively and around 31% showed disease control.

Focal radiation was given together with CTLA-4 blockade (ipilimumab) to patients with chemo-refractory metastatic non-small-cell lung cancer. Points on this clone: Its cognate antigen is unknown.

The CDR3 covers 16 residues. Germline values: CDR1 LNHNV, CDR2 YYDKDF (reference sequence). V lost 0 bases and J lost 3, with 14 bases in between. TCRdb keeps only in-frame clones here, not all; method: immunoSEQ multiplex PCR. The sample holds 30,000 to 40,000 clones, 60% to 85% seen once. Study results and limitations: Blood-borne expansion of tumor-derived TCR clones followed radiotherapy plus ipilimumab. In blood, early T cell clone dynamics reportedly predicted response best, together with interferon-beta.

The sample here was peripheral blood, taken from a patient treated with radiotherapy plus ipilimumab. The origin of this receptor is a human donor with non-small cell lung cancer that progressed on radiotherapy plus ipilimumab. V usage is TRBV15 and J usage is TRBJ1-2; a weak D match, TRBD1 (6 bases). The CDR3 DNA follows: TGTGCCACCAGCAGAGATCTTCAGGGGCAGGACTATGGCTACACCTTC. It specifies CATSRDLQGQDYGYTF.